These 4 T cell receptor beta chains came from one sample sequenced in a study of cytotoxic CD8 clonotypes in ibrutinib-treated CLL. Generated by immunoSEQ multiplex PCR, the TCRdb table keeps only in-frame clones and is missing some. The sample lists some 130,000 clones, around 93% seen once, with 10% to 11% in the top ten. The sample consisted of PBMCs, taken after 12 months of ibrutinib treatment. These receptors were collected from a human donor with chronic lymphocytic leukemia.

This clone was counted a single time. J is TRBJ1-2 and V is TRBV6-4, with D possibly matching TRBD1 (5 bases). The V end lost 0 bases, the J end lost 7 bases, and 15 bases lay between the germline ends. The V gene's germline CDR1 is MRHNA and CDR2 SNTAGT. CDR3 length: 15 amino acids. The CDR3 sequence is CASSDSKAGNSGYTF. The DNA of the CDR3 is TGTGCCAGCAGTGACTCGAAGGCAGGGAATAGTGGCTACACCTTC.

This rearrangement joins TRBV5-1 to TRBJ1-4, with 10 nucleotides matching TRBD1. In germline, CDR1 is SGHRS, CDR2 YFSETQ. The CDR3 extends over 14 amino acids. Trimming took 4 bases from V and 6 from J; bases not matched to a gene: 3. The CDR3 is CASSRGQGDEKLFF. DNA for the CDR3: TGCGCCAGCAGCAGAGGACAGGGGGATGAAAAACTGTTTTTT. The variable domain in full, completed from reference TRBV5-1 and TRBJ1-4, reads KAGVTQTPRYLIKTRGQQVTLSCSPISGHRSVSWYQQTPGQGLQFLFEYFSETQRNKGNFPGRFSGRQFSNSRSEMNVSTLELGDSALYLCASSRGQGDEKLFFGSGTQLSVL.

CDR3 region: CSVARRLGPYEQYF. For the CDR3, the DNA is TGCAGCGTCGCCCGCCGACTAGGCCCCTACGAGCAGTACTTC. V and J are TRBV29-1 and TRBJ2-7; tentatively, D is TRBD2 (6 bases). Germline CDR1 SQVTM, CDR2 ANQGSEA. V shed 6 bases and J shed 2 bases, with 17 bases lying between them. The CDR3 runs to 14 residues.

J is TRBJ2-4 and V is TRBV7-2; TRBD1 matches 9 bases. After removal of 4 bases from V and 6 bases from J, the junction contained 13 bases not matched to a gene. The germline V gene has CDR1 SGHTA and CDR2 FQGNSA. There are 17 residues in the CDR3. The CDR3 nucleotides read TGTGCCAGCAGCTCAACTATCCGGGACAGGGTGGCAAACATTCAGTACTTC. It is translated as CASSSTIRDRVANIQYF.